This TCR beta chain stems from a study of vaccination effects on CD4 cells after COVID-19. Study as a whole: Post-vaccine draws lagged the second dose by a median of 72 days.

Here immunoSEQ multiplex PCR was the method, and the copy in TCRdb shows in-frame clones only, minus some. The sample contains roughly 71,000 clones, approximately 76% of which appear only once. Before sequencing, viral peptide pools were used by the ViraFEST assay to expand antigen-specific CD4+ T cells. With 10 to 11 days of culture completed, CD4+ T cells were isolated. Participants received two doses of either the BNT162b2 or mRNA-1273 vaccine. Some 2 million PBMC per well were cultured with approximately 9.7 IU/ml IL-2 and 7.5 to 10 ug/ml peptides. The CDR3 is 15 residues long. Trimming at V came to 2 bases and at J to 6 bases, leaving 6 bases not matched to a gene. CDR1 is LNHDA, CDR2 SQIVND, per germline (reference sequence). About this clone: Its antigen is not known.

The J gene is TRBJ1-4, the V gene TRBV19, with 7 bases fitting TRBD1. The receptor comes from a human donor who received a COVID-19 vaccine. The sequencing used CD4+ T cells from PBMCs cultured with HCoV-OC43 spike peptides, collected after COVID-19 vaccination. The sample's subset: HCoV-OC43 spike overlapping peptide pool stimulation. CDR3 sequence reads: CASSITRGPDEKLFF. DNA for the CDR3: TGTGCCAGTAGTATAACGAGGGGGCCGGATGAAAAACTGTTTTTT.